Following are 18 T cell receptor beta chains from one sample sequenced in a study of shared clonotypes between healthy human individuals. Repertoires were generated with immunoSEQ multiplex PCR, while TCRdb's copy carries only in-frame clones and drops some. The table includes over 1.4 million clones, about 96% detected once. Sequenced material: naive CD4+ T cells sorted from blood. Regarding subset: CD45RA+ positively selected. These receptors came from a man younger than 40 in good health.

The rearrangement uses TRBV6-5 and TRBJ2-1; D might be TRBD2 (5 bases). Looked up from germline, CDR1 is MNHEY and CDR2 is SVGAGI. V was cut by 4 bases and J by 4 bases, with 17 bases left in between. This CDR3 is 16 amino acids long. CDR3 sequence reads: CASSSLSGNPYNEQFF. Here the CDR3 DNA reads TGTGCCAGCAGTTCCCTAAGCGGAAACCCTTACAATGAGCAGTTCTTC.

CDR3 DNA sequence: TGTGCCAGCGGTCCCAGATCCACAGGGCACAATGAGCAGTTCTTC. It encodes CASGPRSTGHNEQFF. The J gene is TRBJ2-1, the V gene TRBV28, with D possibly TRBD1 on 6 matching bases. CDR3 length equals 15 residues. V was pared by 8 bases and J by 5 bases, with 19 bases between. The V gene's germline CDR1 is MDHEN and CDR2 SYDVKM.

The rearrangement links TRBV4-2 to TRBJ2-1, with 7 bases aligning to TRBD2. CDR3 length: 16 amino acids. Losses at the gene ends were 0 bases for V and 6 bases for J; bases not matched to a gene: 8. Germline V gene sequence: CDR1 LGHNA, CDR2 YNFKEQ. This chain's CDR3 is CASSQDAGTIPNEQFF. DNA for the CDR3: TGTGCCAGCAGCCAAGATGCCGGGACTATACCCAATGAGCAGTTCTTC.

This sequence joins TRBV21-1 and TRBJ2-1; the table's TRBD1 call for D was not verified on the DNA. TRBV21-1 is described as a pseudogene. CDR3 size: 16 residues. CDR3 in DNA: TGTGCCAGCAGCAAGGGAGACAGGCGACTTGGGAATGAGCAGTTCTTC. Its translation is CASSKGDRRLGNEQFF.

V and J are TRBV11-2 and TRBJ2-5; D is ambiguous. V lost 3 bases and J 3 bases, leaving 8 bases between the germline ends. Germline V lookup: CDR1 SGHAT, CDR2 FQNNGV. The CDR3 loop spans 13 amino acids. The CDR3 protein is CASSFSGEETQYF. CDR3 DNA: TGTGCCAGCAGCTTCTCCGGAGAAGAGACCCAGTACTTC.

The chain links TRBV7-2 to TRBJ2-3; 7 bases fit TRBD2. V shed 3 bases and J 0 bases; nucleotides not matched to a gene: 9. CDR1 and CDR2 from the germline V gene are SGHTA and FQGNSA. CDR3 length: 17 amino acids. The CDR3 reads CASSFGGGSGSTDTQYF. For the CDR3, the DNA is TGTGCCAGCAGCTTCGGCGGGGGAAGCGGTAGCACAGATACGCAGTATTTT.

The CDR3 is CASSLSGSIMNTEAFF. CDR3 in DNA: TGCGCCAGCAGCTTGTCAGGGTCCATTATGAACACTGAAGCTTTCTTT. V is TRBV5-1 and J is TRBJ1-1, with TRBD1 as a possible D gene (5 bases). The CDR3 has 16 residues. Deletions cut 1 base from V and 0 bases from J, with 13 bases between. CDR1 is SGHRS and CDR2 is YFSETQ in the germline V gene.

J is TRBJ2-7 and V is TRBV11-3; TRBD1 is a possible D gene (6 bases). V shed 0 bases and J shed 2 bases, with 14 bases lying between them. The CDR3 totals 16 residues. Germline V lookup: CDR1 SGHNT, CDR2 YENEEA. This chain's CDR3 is CASSLDHTGSPYEQYF. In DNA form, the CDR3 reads TGTGCCAGCAGCTTAGATCACACAGGGTCCCCCTACGAGCAGTACTTC. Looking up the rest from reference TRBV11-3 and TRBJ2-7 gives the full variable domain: EAGVVQSPRYKIIEKKQPVAFWCNPISGHNTLYWYLQNLGQGPELLIRYENEEAVDDSQLPKDRFSAERLKGVDSTLKIQPAELGDSAVYLCASSLDHTGSPYEQYFGPGTRLTVT.

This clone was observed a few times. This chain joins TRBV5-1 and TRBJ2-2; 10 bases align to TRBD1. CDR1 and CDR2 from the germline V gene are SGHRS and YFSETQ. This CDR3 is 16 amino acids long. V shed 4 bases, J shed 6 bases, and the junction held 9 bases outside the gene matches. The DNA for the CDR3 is TGCGCCAGCAGCGGGGGACAGGGGAGTTACGCCGGGGAGCTGTTTTTT. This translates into CASSGGQGSYAGELFF.

As DNA, the CDR3 is TGTGCCACAGGAAAGGTGGGAAACGAGCAGTACTTC. It encodes CATGKVGNEQYF. V is TRBV10-3 and J is TRBJ2-7, with D unresolved. CDR3 length equals 12 residues. The V end was cut by 10 bases, the J end by 5 bases, with 15 bases between. CDR1 is ENHRY and CDR2 is SYGVKD in the germline V gene.

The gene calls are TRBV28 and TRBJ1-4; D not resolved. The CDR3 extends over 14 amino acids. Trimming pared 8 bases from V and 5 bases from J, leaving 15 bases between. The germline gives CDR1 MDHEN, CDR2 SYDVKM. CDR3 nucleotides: TGTGCCAGCCGTTGGAGTCGGGGAAATGAAAAACTGTTTTTT. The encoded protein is CASRWSRGNEKLFF. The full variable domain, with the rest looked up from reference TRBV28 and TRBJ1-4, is DVKVTQSSRYLVKRTGEKVFLECVQDMDHENMFWYRQDPGLGLRLIYFSYDVKMKEKGDIPEGYSVSREKKERFSLILESASTNQTSMYLCASRWSRGNEKLFFGSGTQLSVL.

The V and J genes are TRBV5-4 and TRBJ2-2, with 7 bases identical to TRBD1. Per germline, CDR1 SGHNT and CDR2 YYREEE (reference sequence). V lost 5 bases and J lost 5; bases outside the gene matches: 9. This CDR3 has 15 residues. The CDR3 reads CASRRTGPRTGELFF. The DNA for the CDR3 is TGTGCCAGCAGAAGGACAGGACCCAGGACCGGGGAGCTGTTTTTT.

The CDR3 region is CASRLPSELHYEQYF. CDR3 sequence (DNA): TGTGCAAGTCGCTTACCAAGCGAGTTACACTACGAGCAGTACTTC. The chain links TRBV12-2 to TRBJ2-7; TRBD2, the D gene given by the table, was not confirmed from the DNA. TRBV12-2 constitutes a pseudogene. The CDR3 is 15 residues long.

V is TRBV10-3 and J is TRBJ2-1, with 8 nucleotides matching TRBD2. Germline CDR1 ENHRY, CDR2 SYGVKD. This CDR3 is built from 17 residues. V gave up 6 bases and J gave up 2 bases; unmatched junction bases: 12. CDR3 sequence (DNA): TGTGCCATCAGAACAAGTAAGGGCGGGGGGCCCTACAATGAGCAGTTCTTC. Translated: CAIRTSKGGGPYNEQFF.

The CDR3 spells CASSQVLARRNEQFF. CDR3 in DNA: TGCGCCAGCAGCCAAGTGCTAGCCCGACGGAATGAGCAGTTCTTC. V and J are TRBV4-1 and TRBJ2-1; maybe TRBD2 (5 bases). Trimming cost V 1 base and J 7 bases, with 14 bases left between them. CDR1 and CDR2 (germline): MGHRA, YSYEKL. CDR3 size: 15 residues.

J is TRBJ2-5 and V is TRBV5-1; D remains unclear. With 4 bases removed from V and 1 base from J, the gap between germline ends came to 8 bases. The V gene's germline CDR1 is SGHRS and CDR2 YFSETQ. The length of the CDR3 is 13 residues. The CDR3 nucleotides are TGCGCCAGCAGCCGACGGACCCAAGAGACCCAGTACTTC. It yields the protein CASSRRTQETQYF.

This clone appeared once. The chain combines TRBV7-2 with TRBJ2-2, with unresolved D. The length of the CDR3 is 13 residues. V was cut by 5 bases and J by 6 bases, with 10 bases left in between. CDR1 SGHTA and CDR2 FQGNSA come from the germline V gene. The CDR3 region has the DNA TGTGCCAGCAGCAAGGACCCGGCCGGGGAGCTGTTTTTT. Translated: CASSKDPAGELFF.

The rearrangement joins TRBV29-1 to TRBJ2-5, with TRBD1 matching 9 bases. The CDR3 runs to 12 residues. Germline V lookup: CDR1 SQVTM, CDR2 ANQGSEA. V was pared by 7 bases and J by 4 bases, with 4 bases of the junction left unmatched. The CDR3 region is CSAGQGRETQYF. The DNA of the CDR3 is TGCAGCGCCGGACAGGGGAGAGAGACCCAGTACTTC. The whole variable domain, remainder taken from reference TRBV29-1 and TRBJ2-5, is SAVISQKPSRDICQRGTSLTIQCQVDSQVTMMFWYRQQPGQSLTLIATANQGSEATYESGFVIDKFPISRPNLTFSTLTVSNMSPEDSSIYLCSAGQGRETQYFGPGTRLLVL.